The clone carrying this TCR beta chain was recorded once. Authors' methods: Reference gene primers were amplified, and this amplification served to estimate nucleated cell counts. Some clones are missing from TCRdb's copy, which holds only in-frame ones; the method was immunoSEQ multiplex PCR. D and trimming come from the DNA, and the V and J calls and clone size come from that table. The table has tens of thousands of clones, approximately 82% seen once. This sample is part of a study of blood T cell repertoires in COVID-19. Turning to the study itself: The United States, Italy and Spain provided the acute and convalescent COVID-19 samples. T cells, B-cell-depleted T cells, or PBMCs provided the cDNA or gDNA that served as material.

This CDR3 is 16 amino acids long. Germline assignment: CDR1 MGHRA and CDR2 YSYEKL. Unmatched junction bases numbered 8, after V lost 4 bases and J lost 9 bases. This TCR was sampled from a woman older than 75 with acute or convalescent COVID-19. This chain uses TRBV4-1 with TRBJ2-4; 14 positions agree with TRBD2. The sample comprised peripheral blood. CDR3 region: CASSPTSGREVAIQYF. CDR3 bases: TGCGCCAGCAGCCCGACTAGCGGGAGGGAAGTTGCCATTCAGTACTTC.